This T cell receptor beta chain was identified during a study of shared clonotypes between healthy human individuals. For the study at large: There were three CD4 naive, three CD4 memory, two CD8 naive and one CD8 memory plates per donor.

Clones were sequenced by immunoSEQ multiplex PCR, and TCRdb holds only the in-frame ones, with some missing. The profile shows roughly 2.5 million clones, roughly 92% of them singletons. Donors were healthy HIV-negative adults without recently reported acute infections or vaccinations. All the donors were Caucasian adults who lived in Nashville, Tennessee. J was trimmed by 0 bases and V by 5 bases; bases with no gene match: 15. CDR1 SNHLY and CDR2 FYNNEI come from the germline V gene. The CDR3 totals 19 residues. The rearrangement uses TRBV2 and TRBJ2-2, with TRBD1 matching 7 bases. The receptor was derived from a man aged 18 to 30 in good health. Sequenced: naive CD4+ T cells sorted from blood. Indicated subset: CD45RA+ positively selected. The CDR3 bases are TGTGCCAGCAGTATCCCCAAATTTAGGGACAGCGCGAACACCGGGGAGCTGTTTTTT. Protein: CASSIPKFRDSANTGELFF.